These T cell receptor beta chains were read from a single sample in a study of T cell clonotyping in hematopoietic cell transplantation. TCRdb's copy holds only in-frame clones and misses some; the assay was immunoSEQ multiplex PCR. The sample includes 9,000 to 10,000 clones, more than 80% of them seen just once. The specimen comprised PBMCs, sampled at the time of graft-versus-host disease after allogeneic stem cell transplant. Receptors were obtained from a male patient between 55 and 70 years old who had an allogeneic stem cell transplant from an unrelated donor, so the T cells may come from the graft donor. Some clones in this sample may be carry-over from other donors' samples. The CDR3 runs from the conserved cysteine through the conserved F or W. The order of the fields is J gene, clone size, V gene, D gene, CDR3 protein, CDR3 DNA. A D gene is named only where the DNA matches it firmly. A clone size is listed for some rows: how often the clone was seen (once, few, many), or a class if it is expanded.

j_call: TRBJ1-5
clone_size: .
v_call: TRBV15
d_call: TRBD1
cdr3_aa: CATSRDSGTGSEQPQHF
cdr3_nt: TGTGCCACCAGCAGAGATTCCGGGACAGGGTCGGAACAGCCCCAGCATTTT

j_call: TRBJ1-4
clone_size: .
v_call: TRBV5-1
d_call: .
cdr3_aa: CASSLDGAIEKLFF
cdr3_nt: TGCGCCAGCAGCTTGGATGGGGCAATTGAAAAACTGTTTTTT

j_call: TRBJ1-5
clone_size: .
v_call: TRBV19
d_call: TRBD1
cdr3_aa: CASSIGTGANQPQHF
cdr3_nt: TGTGCCAGTAGTATAGGTACAGGGGCTAATCAGCCCCAGCATTTT

j_call: TRBJ1-2
clone_size: .
v_call: TRBV13
d_call: .
cdr3_aa: CASSLGLRGPMVYGYTF
cdr3_nt: TGTGCCAGCAGCTTAGGCCTAAGGGGCCCCATGGTCTATGGCTACACCTTC

j_call: TRBJ2-7
clone_size: .
v_call: TRBV9
d_call: TRBD2
cdr3_aa: CASSVADLAGKYEQYF
cdr3_nt: TGTGCCAGCAGCGTAGCCGACCTAGCGGGGAAATACGAGCAGTACTTC

j_call: TRBJ1-6
clone_size: .
v_call: TRBV28
d_call: .
cdr3_aa: CASMLGGSYNSPLHF
cdr3_nt: TGTGCCAGCATGCTGGGGGGATCCTATAATTCACCCCTCCACTTT

j_call: TRBJ1-2
clone_size: .
v_call: TRBV6-1
d_call: .
cdr3_aa: CASSEAWANYGYTF
cdr3_nt: TGTGCCAGCAGTGAAGCGTGGGCTAACTATGGCTACACCTTC

j_call: TRBJ2-5
clone_size: large
v_call: TRBV7-2
d_call: TRBD2
cdr3_aa: CASSSERGGQETQYF
cdr3_nt: TGTGCCAGCAGCTCCGAGCGGGGGGGTCAAGAGACCCAGTACTTC

j_call: TRBJ1-1
clone_size: .
v_call: TRBV7-8
d_call: .
cdr3_aa: CASSPRVQGVKSEAFF
cdr3_nt: TGTGCCAGCAGCCCCCGAGTACAGGGAGTAAAGTCTGAAGCTTTCTTT

j_call: TRBJ1-3
clone_size: .
v_call: TRBV4-3
d_call: .
cdr3_aa: CASSQDLLDRSGNTIYF
cdr3_nt: TGCGCCAGCAGCCAAGACCTGTTGGATCGCTCTGGAAACACCATATATTTT

j_call: TRBJ1-1
clone_size: .
v_call: TRBV7-8
d_call: .
cdr3_aa: CASSLVTGSEAFF
cdr3_nt: TGTGCCAGCAGCTTGGTAACAGGGTCTGAAGCTTTCTTT

j_call: TRBJ1-6
clone_size: .
v_call: TRBV5-4
d_call: .
cdr3_aa: CASSMTYNSPLHF
cdr3_nt: TGTGCCAGCAGCATGACCTATAATTCACCCCTCCACTTT

j_call: TRBJ2-2
clone_size: .
v_call: TRBV6-6
d_call: .
cdr3_aa: CASSYSGVPGTGELFF
cdr3_nt: TGTGCCAGCAGTTACTCGGGGGTTCCGGGAACCGGGGAGCTGTTTTTT

j_call: TRBJ2-7
clone_size: .
v_call: TRBV7-8
d_call: .
cdr3_aa: CASSPERYEQYF
cdr3_nt: TGTGCCAGCAGTCCGGAGCGCTACGAGCAGTACTTC

j_call: TRBJ1-6
clone_size: .
v_call: TRBV6-6
d_call: TRBD1
cdr3_aa: CASSASGTGNSPLHF
cdr3_nt: TGTGCCAGCAGTGCTTCCGGGACAGGGAATTCACCCCTCCACTTT

j_call: TRBJ1-1
clone_size: .
v_call: TRBV4-3
d_call: .
cdr3_aa: CASSQNPSGSNTEAFF
cdr3_nt: TGCGCCAGCAGCCAGAACCCCTCAGGGAGTAACACTGAAGCTTTCTTT

j_call: TRBJ1-1
clone_size: .
v_call: TRBV19
d_call: .
cdr3_aa: CASWESTEAFF
cdr3_nt: TGTGCCAGCTGGGAAAGCACTGAAGCTTTCTTT

j_call: TRBJ1-2
clone_size: .
v_call: TRBV5-1
d_call: .
cdr3_aa: CASSFSGEKGYGYTF
cdr3_nt: TGCGCCAGCAGCTTCTCAGGGGAGAAGGGCTATGGCTACACCTTC

j_call: TRBJ2-1
clone_size: .
v_call: TRBV11-3
d_call: TRBD1
cdr3_aa: CASALTGVVNEQFF
cdr3_nt: TGTGCCAGCGCCTTGACAGGGGTGGTCAATGAGCAGTTCTTC

j_call: TRBJ1-5
clone_size: once
v_call: TRBV19
d_call: .
cdr3_aa: CASSIYSVGDQPQHF
cdr3_nt: TGTGCCAGTAGTATTTACAGCGTGGGTGATCAGCCCCAGCATTTT

j_call: TRBJ1-2
clone_size: few
v_call: TRBV27
d_call: TRBD1
cdr3_aa: CASSPGTGYYGYTF
cdr3_nt: TGTGCCAGCAGTCCAGGGACAGGGTACTATGGCTACACCTTC

j_call: TRBJ1-2
clone_size: .
v_call: TRBV18
d_call: .
cdr3_aa: CASSSAGNGYTF
cdr3_nt: TGTGCCAGCTCCTCGGCGGGAAATGGCTACACCTTC

j_call: TRBJ2-3
clone_size: .
v_call: TRBV5-1
d_call: .
cdr3_aa: CASSLQGGDTQYF
cdr3_nt: TGCGCCAGCAGCCTACAGGGGGGGGATACGCAGTATTTT

j_call: TRBJ1-1
clone_size: .
v_call: TRBV6-5
d_call: .
cdr3_aa: CASSYVGSLSEAFF
cdr3_nt: TGTGCCAGCAGTTACGTGGGGTCCCTCTCTGAAGCTTTCTTT

j_call: TRBJ1-2
clone_size: once
v_call: TRBV5-1
d_call: .
cdr3_aa: CASSLAGPLPFDGYTF
cdr3_nt: TGCGCCAGCAGCTTGGCGGGACCCCTCCCCTTTGATGGCTACACCTTC

j_call: TRBJ1-1
clone_size: once
v_call: TRBV30
d_call: .
cdr3_aa: CAHSGGLTEAFF
cdr3_nt: TGTGCCCACTCGGGGGGGCTCACTGAAGCTTTCTTT

j_call: TRBJ2-3
clone_size: .
v_call: TRBV7-6
d_call: TRBD1
cdr3_aa: CASSSRTGGGDTQYF
cdr3_nt: TGTGCCAGCAGCTCTCGGACAGGGGGGGGAGATACGCAGTATTTT

j_call: TRBJ2-1
clone_size: .
v_call: TRBV29-1
d_call: .
cdr3_aa: CSVEVLDYNEQFF
cdr3_nt: TGCAGCGTTGAAGTCCTCGATTACAATGAGCAGTTCTTC

j_call: TRBJ1-3
clone_size: .
v_call: TRBV4-1
d_call: TRBD1
cdr3_aa: CASSLTTGGSGNTIYF
cdr3_nt: TGCGCCAGCAGCCTTACCACAGGGGGCAGTGGAAACACCATATATTTT

j_call: TRBJ1-3
clone_size: .
v_call: TRBV19
d_call: .
cdr3_aa: CASTTLEAGNTIYF
cdr3_nt: TGTGCCAGTACTACTCTGGAAGCTGGAAACACCATATATTTT

j_call: TRBJ1-2
clone_size: .
v_call: TRBV6-5
d_call: TRBD1
cdr3_aa: CASSIQGANYGYTF
cdr3_nt: TGTGCCAGCAGTATCCAGGGGGCTAACTATGGCTACACCTTC

j_call: TRBJ2-3
clone_size: .
v_call: TRBV5-6
d_call: TRBD2
cdr3_aa: CASTSGEGTDTQYF
cdr3_nt: TGTGCCAGCACCTCCGGGGAGGGTACAGATACGCAGTATTTT

j_call: TRBJ2-1
clone_size: once
v_call: TRBV20-1
d_call: .
cdr3_aa: CSARVDGEQFF
cdr3_nt: TGCAGTGCTAGGGTGGATGGTGAGCAGTTCTTC

j_call: TRBJ2-1
clone_size: .
v_call: TRBV19
d_call: TRBD2
cdr3_aa: CASSPTSGGNNEQFF
cdr3_nt: TGTGCCAGTAGTCCAACTAGCGGGGGAAACAATGAGCAGTTCTTC

j_call: TRBJ1-1
clone_size: .
v_call: TRBV7-2
d_call: .
cdr3_aa: CASSSPGVVGVNTEAFF
cdr3_nt: TGTGCCAGCAGCTCCCCAGGGGTGGTTGGAGTGAACACTGAAGCTTTCTTT

j_call: TRBJ1-2
clone_size: .
v_call: TRBV5-8
d_call: .
cdr3_aa: CASSLTGNGYTF
cdr3_nt: TGTGCCAGCAGCTTGACAGGGAATGGCTACACCTTC

j_call: TRBJ1-1
clone_size: .
v_call: TRBV2
d_call: .
cdr3_aa: CASRGLRRGTEAFF
cdr3_nt: TGTGCCAGCAGGGGACTGAGGAGGGGCACTGAAGCTTTCTTT

j_call: TRBJ2-7
clone_size: .
v_call: TRBV5-1
d_call: .
cdr3_aa: CASSRGTGYEQYF
cdr3_nt: TGCGCCAGCAGCCGGGGGACGGGATACGAGCAGTACTTC

j_call: TRBJ1-2
clone_size: few
v_call: TRBV6-1
d_call: .
cdr3_aa: CASSKDGAYGYTF
cdr3_nt: TGTGCCAGCAGCAAGGACGGGGCCTATGGCTACACCTTC

j_call: TRBJ2-7
clone_size: .
v_call: TRBV11-2
d_call: .
cdr3_aa: CASSPTLSSYEQYF
cdr3_nt: TGTGCCAGCAGCCCAACACTGAGCTCCTACGAGCAGTACTTC

j_call: TRBJ2-2
clone_size: .
v_call: TRBV7-3
d_call: .
cdr3_aa: CASSVTGTTGELFF
cdr3_nt: TGTGCCAGCAGCGTAACAGGGACCACCGGGGAGCTGTTTTTT

j_call: TRBJ1-3
clone_size: once
v_call: TRBV4-1
d_call: .
cdr3_aa: CASSRMGVSGNTIYF
cdr3_nt: TGCGCCAGCAGCCGTATGGGGGTCTCTGGAAACACCATATATTTT

j_call: TRBJ2-1
clone_size: .
v_call: TRBV11-2
d_call: .
cdr3_aa: CASSLNSLNEQFF
cdr3_nt: TGTGCCAGCAGCTTAAACTCGCTCAATGAGCAGTTCTTC

j_call: TRBJ1-2
clone_size: .
v_call: TRBV5-6
d_call: .
cdr3_aa: CASSPPEGRYGYTF
cdr3_nt: TGTGCCAGCAGCCCGCCTGAGGGCAGGTATGGCTACACCTTC

j_call: TRBJ2-7
clone_size: .
v_call: TRBV19
d_call: .
cdr3_aa: CASSTGYEQYF
cdr3_nt: TGTGCCAGCTCTACAGGGTACGAGCAGTACTTC

j_call: TRBJ1-1
clone_size: few
v_call: TRBV4-2
d_call: .
cdr3_aa: CASSQGLTPGLNTEAFF
cdr3_nt: TGTGCCAGCAGCCAAGGTCTCACCCCCGGACTCAACACTGAAGCTTTCTTT

j_call: TRBJ1-1
clone_size: .
v_call: TRBV19
d_call: .
cdr3_aa: CASKERMNTEAFF
cdr3_nt: TGTGCCAGTAAGGAGCGGATGAACACTGAAGCTTTCTTT

j_call: TRBJ1-2
clone_size: .
v_call: TRBV6-1
d_call: .
cdr3_aa: CASTGYYGYTF
cdr3_nt: TGTGCCAGCACAGGGTACTATGGCTACACCTTC